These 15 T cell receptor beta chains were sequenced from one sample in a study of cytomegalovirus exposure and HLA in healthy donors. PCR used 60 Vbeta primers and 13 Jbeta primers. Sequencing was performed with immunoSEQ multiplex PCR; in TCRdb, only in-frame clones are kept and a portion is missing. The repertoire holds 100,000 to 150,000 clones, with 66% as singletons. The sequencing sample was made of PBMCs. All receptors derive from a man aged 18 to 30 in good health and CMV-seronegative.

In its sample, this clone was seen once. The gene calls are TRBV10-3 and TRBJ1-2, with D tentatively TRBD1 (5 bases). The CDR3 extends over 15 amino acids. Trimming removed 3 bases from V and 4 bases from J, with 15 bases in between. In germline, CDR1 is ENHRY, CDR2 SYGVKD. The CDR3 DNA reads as TGTGCCATCAGTGACCTTTACAGGAGGGGCTATGGCTACACCTTC. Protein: CAISDLYRRGYGYTF.

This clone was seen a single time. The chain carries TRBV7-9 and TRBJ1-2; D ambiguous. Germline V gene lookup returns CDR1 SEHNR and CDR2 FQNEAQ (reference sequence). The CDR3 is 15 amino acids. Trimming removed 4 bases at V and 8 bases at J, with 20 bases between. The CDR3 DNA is TGTGCCAGCAGCTCCTCGGCGAGCGGGAGAGAGGGCTACACCTTC. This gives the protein CASSSSASGREGYTF.

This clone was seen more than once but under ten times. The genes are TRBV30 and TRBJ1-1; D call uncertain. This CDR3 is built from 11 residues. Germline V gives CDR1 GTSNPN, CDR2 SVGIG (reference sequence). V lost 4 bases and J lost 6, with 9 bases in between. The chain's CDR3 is CAWTRQAEAFF. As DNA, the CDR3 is TGTGCCTGGACTCGGCAGGCTGAAGCTTTCTTT.

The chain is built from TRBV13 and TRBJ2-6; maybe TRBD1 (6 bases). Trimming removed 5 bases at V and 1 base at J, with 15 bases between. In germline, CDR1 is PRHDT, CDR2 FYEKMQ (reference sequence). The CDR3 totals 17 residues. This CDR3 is CASSLLIGTSGANVLTF. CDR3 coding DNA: TGTGCCAGCAGCCTCCTAATCGGGACATCTGGGGCCAACGTCCTGACTTTC.

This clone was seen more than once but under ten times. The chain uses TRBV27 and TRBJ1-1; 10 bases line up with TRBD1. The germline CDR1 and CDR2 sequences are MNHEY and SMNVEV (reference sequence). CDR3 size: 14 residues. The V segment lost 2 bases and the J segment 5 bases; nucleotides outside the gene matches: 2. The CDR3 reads CASSLGQGGTEAFF. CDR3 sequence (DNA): TGTGCCAGCAGTTTAGGACAGGGGGGAACTGAAGCTTTCTTT.

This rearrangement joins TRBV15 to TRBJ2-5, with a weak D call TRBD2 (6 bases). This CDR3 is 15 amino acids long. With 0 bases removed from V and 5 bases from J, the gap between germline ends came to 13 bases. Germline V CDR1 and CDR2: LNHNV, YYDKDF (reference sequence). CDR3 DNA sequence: TGTGCCACCAGCAGAGATTGGGGGGTAAGGGAGACCCAGTACTTC. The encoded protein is CATSRDWGVRETQYF. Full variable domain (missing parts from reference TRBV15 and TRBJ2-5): DAMVIQNPRYQVTQFGKPVTLSCSQTLNHNVMYWYQQKSSQAPKLLFHYYDKDFNNEADTPDNFQSRRPNTSFCFLDIRSPGLGDTAMYLCATSRDWGVRETQYFGPGTRLLVL.

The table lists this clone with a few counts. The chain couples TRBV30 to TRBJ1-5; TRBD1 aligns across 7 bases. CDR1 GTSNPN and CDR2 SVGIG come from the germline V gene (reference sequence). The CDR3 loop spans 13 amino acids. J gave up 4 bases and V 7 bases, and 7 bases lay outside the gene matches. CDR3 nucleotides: TGTGCCTACCAGGGACAGCTAAATCAGCCCCAGCATTTT. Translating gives CAYQGQLNQPQHF.

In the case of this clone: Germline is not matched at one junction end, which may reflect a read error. For the CDR3, the DNA is TGTGCCAGCAGTCTCCAGGAAGCCGAAAACATTCAGTACTTC. It specifies CASSLQEAENIQYF. The chain carries TRBV6-1 and TRBJ2-4; no reliable D call. This CDR3 spans 14 amino acids. In germline, CDR1 is MNHNS, CDR2 SASEGT.

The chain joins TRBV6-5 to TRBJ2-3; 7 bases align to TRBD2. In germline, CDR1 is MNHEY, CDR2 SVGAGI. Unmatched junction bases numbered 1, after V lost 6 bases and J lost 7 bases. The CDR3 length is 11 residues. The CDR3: CASRTSYTQYF. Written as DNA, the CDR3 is TGTGCCAGCAGGACTAGCTATACGCAGTATTTT.

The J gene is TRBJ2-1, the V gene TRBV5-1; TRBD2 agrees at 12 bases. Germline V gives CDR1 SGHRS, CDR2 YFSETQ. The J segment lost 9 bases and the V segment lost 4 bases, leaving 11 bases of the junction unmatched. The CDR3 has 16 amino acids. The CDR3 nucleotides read TGCGCCAGCAGCCGGCCTAGCGGGGGGGAGGTGGGTGAGCAGTTCTTC. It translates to CASSRPSGGEVGEQFF.

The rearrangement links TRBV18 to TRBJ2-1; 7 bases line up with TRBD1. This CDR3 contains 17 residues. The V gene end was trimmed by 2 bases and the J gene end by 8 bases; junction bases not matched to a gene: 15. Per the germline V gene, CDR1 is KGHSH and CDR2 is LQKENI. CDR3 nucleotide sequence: TGTGCCAGCTCACCAGGTCTTGTGGGGACAGTAGACTATGAGCAGTTCTTC. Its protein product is CASSPGLVGTVDYEQFF.

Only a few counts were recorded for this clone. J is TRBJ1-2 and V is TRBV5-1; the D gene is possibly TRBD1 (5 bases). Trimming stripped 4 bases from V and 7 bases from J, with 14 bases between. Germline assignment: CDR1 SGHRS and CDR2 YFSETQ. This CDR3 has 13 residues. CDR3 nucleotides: TGCGCCAGCAGCCCAACGGGGGTCTCTGGCTACACCTTC. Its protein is CASSPTGVSGYTF.

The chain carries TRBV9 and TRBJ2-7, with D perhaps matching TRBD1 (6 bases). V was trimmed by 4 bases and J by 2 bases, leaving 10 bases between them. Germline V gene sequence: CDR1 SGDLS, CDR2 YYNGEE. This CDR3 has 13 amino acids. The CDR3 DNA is TGTGCCAGCAGCAGAGGGGGACCCTACGAGCAGTACTTC. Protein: CASSRGGPYEQYF.

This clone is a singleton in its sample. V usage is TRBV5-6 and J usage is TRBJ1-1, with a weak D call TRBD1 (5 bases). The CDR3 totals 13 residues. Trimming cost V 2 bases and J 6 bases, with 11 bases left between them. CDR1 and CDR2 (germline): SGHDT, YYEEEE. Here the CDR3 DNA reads TGTGCCAGCAGCTTCACAGGAACCCCTGAAGCTTTCTTT. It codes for CASSFTGTPEAFF.

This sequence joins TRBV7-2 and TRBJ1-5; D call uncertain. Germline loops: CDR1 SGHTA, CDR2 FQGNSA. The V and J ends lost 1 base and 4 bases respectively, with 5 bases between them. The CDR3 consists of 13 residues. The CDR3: CASSLVPNQPQHF. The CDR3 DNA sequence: TGTGCCAGCAGCTTAGTTCCGAATCAGCCCCAGCATTTT.